This T cell receptor beta chain appears in the sequencing data of a study of T-cell memory formation after mild COVID-19. TCRdb analysed the 5' RACE reads with MiXCR anew, one entry per CDR3 protein. The sample holds 530,000 or so distinct CDR3 sequences, roughly 17% seen once. The CDR3 covers 14 residues. Trimming took 4 bases from V and 6 from J, leaving 12 bases between them. Germline V lookup: CDR1 SGHAT, CDR2 FQNNGV. The sequence came from an adult woman who had mild COVID-19 (a few samples of this study predate the infection). Cell type and time point are not known. The chain employs TRBV11-2 and TRBJ2-2; D not certain. Sequencing was carried out using PBMCs or a T cell subset sorted from them (not recorded which). The chain's CDR3 is CASSSLLTPGELFF. Written as DNA, the CDR3 is TGTGCCAGCAGCTCCCTTTTAACCCCCGGGGAGCTGTTTTTT.